This T cell receptor (beta chain) was profiled in a study of CD8 T cells in ankylosing spondylitis. MiXCR, run by TCRdb on the 5' RACE reads, gives a single entry per CDR3 protein. The sample includes 150,000 or so distinct CDR3 sequences, 9.8% of them seen just once. The CDR3 is 13 amino acids. The germline V gene encodes CDR1 SEHNR and CDR2 FQNEAQ (reference sequence). V lost 8 bases, J lost 11 bases, and 21 bases lay in between. This clonotype originated in a female donor with ankylosing spondylitis or in good health (not recorded which). The genes are TRBV7-9 and TRBJ1-1, with D possibly matching TRBD1 (5 bases). Sequenced material: blood, either unsorted or a sorted T cell fraction (not recorded which). The CDR3 DNA is TGTGCCAGCGAAAAGCCGGGGGGGGGTTTGGCTTTCTTT. It encodes CASEKPGGGLAFF.